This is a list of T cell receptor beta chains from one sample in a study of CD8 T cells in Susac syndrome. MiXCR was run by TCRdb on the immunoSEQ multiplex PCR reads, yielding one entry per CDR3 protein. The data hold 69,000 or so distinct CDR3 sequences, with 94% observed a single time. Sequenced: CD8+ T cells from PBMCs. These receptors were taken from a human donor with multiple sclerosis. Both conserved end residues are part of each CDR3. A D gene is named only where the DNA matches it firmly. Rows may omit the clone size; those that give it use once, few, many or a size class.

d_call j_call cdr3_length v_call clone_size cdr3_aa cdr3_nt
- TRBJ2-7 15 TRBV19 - CASSIGGAATYEQYF TGTGCCAGTAGTATAGGCGGGGCCGCTACCTACGAGCAGTACTTC
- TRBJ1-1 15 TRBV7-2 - CASSFDGAVNTEAFF TGTGCCAGCAGCTTCGACGGTGCGGTGAACACTGAAGCTTTCTTT
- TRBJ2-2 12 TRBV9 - CASSVEDGELFF TGTGCCAGCAGCGTAGAGGACGGGGAGCTGTTTTTT
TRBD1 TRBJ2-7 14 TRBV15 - CATSEDRGRYEQYF TGTGCCACCAGTGAGGACAGGGGGCGTTACGAGCAGTACTTC
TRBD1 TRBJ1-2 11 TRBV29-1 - CSVLGGGGYTF TGCAGCGTTCTAGGGGGCGGAGGCTACACCTTC
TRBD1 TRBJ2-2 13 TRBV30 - CASGQGYGGELFF TGTGCCTCCGGACAGGGCTATGGCGGGGAGCTGTTTTTT
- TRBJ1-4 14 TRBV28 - CASSGVFGGEKLFF TGTGCCAGCAGTGGCGTCTTCGGGGGTGAAAAACTGTTTTTT
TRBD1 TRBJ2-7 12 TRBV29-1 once CSVETGGNEQYF TGCAGCGTTGAAACAGGGGGTAACGAGCAGTACTTC
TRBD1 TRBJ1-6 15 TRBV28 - CASSLGQTGTSPLHF TGTGCCAGCAGTTTGGGTCAGACAGGGACTTCACCCCTCCACTTT
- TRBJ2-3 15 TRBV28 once CASSPRTEYTDTQYF TGTGCCAGCAGTCCTCGGACGGAATACACAGATACGCAGTATTTT
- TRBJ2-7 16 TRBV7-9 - CASTQRGENWTYEQYF TGTGCCAGCACCCAACGGGGAGAAAACTGGACCTACGAGCAGTACTTC
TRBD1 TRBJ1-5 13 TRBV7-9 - CASTVLGQEPQHF TGTGCCAGCACCGTTCTCGGACAGGAGCCCCAGCATTTT
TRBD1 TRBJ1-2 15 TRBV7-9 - CASSPTGIPLYGYTF TGTGCCAGCAGCCCGACAGGGATTCCCCTCTATGGCTACACCTTC
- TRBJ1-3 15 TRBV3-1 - CASSQDPTVGNTIYF TGTGCCAGCAGCCAAGATCCCACGGTTGGAAACACCATATATTTT
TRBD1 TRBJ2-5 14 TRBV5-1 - CASSWDRGQETQYF TGCGCCAGCAGCTGGGACAGGGGGCAAGAGACCCAGTACTTC
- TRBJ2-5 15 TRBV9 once CASSEFPSAQETQYF TGTGCCAGCAGCGAATTTCCTAGCGCCCAAGAGACCCAGTACTTC
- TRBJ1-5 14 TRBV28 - CASINWGSNQPQHF TGTGCCAGCATCAACTGGGGCAGCAATCAGCCCCAGCATTTT
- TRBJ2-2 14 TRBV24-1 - CATSDTANTGELFF TGTGCCACCAGTGATACGGCGAACACCGGGGAGCTGTTTTTT
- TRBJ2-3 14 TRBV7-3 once CASSLGRGADTQYF TGTGCCAGCAGCTTAGGCAGGGGAGCAGATACGCAGTATTTT
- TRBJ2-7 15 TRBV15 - CATSWDNREAYEQYF TGTGCCACCAGCTGGGACAACAGGGAAGCCTACGAGCAGTACTTC
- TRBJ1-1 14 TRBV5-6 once CASSLDMGGTEAFF TGTGCCAGCAGCTTGGATATGGGCGGGACTGAAGCTTTCTTT
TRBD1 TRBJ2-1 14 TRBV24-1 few CATSGTGLVNEQFF TGTGCCACCAGTGGGACAGGGCTTGTCAATGAGCAGTTCTTC
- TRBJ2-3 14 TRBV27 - CASGHRGPTDTQYF TGTGCCAGCGGACATCGGGGCCCCACAGATACGCAGTATTTT
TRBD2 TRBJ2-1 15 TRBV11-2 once CASSPDGGTSNEQFF TGTGCCAGCAGCCCCGACGGGGGGACGAGCAATGAGCAGTTCTTC
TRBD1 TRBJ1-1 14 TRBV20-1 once CSASYSGQGLEAFF TGCAGTGCTTCGTACTCTGGACAGGGTCTTGAAGCTTTCTTT
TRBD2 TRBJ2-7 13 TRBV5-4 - CASSSGLAGEQYF TGTGCCAGCAGCTCGGGACTAGCCGGGGAGCAGTACTTC
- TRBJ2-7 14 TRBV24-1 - CATSEAGSRHEQYF TGTGCCACGAGTGAGGCAGGGAGTCGCCACGAGCAGTACTTC
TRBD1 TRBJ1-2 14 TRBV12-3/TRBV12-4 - CASSYSTGGYGYTF TGTGCCAGCAGCTATTCGACAGGGGGTTATGGCTACACCTTC
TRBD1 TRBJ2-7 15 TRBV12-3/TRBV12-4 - CASSFGQAASYEQYF TGTGCCAGCAGTTTCGGACAGGCGGCCTCCTACGAGCAGTACTTC
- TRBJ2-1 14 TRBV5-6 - CASSTGPLGDEQFF TGTGCCAGCAGCACCGGACCTTTAGGGGATGAGCAGTTCTTC
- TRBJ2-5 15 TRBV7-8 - CASSSSLRGQETQYF TGTGCCAGCAGCTCTTCCCTAAGGGGCCAAGAGACCCAGTACTTC
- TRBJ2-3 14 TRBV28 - CASSLGPSTDTQYF TGTGCCAGCAGTTTGGGCCCTAGCACAGATACGCAGTATTTT
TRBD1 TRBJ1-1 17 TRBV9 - CASSAPGAGGADTEAFF TGTGCCAGCAGCGCCCCAGGGGCAGGGGGCGCCGACACTGAAGCTTTCTTT
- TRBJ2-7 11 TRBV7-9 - CASDGGGEQYF TGTGCCAGCGACGGAGGGGGCGAGCAGTACTTC
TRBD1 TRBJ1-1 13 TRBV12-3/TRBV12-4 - CASSPTGATEAFF TGTGCCAGCAGCCCAACAGGGGCCACTGAAGCTTTCTTT
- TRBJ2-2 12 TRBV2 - CASSRAAGELFF TGTGCCAGCAGTCGGGCGGCCGGGGAGCTGTTTTTT
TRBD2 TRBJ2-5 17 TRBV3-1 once CASSQPTSGGTAETQYF TGTGCCAGCAGCCAGCCGACTAGCGGGGGAACTGCGGAGACCCAGTACTTC
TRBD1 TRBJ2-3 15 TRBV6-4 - CASSQAPGQGDTQYF TGTGCCAGCAGCCAAGCTCCGGGACAGGGGGATACGCAGTATTTT